The rows below give T cell receptor beta chains drawn from one sample of a study of cytomegalovirus exposure and HLA in healthy donors. The assay was immunoSEQ multiplex PCR, and TCRdb's table has in-frame clones only and misses some. Of fewer than 250,000 clones in the sample, around 83% are singletons; the top ten hold around 1%. The specimen sequenced was PBMCs. The receptors were gathered from a middle-aged woman in good health and CMV-seronegative. Both conserved end residues are part of each CDR3. The order of the fields is CDR3 DNA, CDR3 protein, J gene, V gene, clone size, D gene. The D gene is left open where the match is weak. The size entry is marked missing in some rows and otherwise reads once, few, many or a size class.

DNA: TGTGCCAGCAGACAGGGGGCGATTCACTACAATGAGCAGTTCTTC
CDR3: CASRQGAIHYNEQFF
J: TRBJ2-1
V: TRBV11-3
size: once
D: TRBD1

DNA: TGTGCCAGCAGTGAACAAGGGGGTTCTGGGGCCAACGTCCTGACTTTC
CDR3: CASSEQGGSGANVLTF
J: TRBJ2-6
V: TRBV2
size: NA
D: NA

DNA: TGTGCCAGCAGCTTAGAAAGACTAGCGGGGGGAACGTATTTT
CDR3: CASSLERLAGGTYF
J: TRBJ2-3
V: TRBV7-2
size: NA
D: TRBD2

DNA: TGTGCCAGTAGTCCCAGGACTAGCGGCCAAGAGACCCAGTACTTC
CDR3: CASSPRTSGQETQYF
J: TRBJ2-5
V: TRBV19
size: NA
D: TRBD2

DNA: TGTGCCATCAGTGAGGCCGTGGGGGCTAGGAATACTGAAGCTTTCTTT
CDR3: CAISEAVGARNTEAFF
J: TRBJ1-1
V: TRBV10-3
size: NA
D: NA

DNA: TGCAGCGTTGAAGCGCGGGAGACCCAGTACTTC
CDR3: CSVEARETQYF
J: TRBJ2-5
V: TRBV29-1
size: once
D: NA

DNA: TGCGCCAGCAGCTCCGGGGGAGCTAGCACAGATACGCAGTATTTT
CDR3: CASSSGGASTDTQYF
J: TRBJ2-3
V: TRBV4-3
size: NA
D: NA

DNA: TGTGCCAGCAGTTCCGAACAGGGAATCGATGGCTACACCTTC
CDR3: CASSSEQGIDGYTF
J: TRBJ1-2
V: TRBV6-6
size: NA
D: NA

DNA: TGCGCCAGCAGCTTGGGCCCTTCAGCGGGTCTGGACACCGGGGAGCTGTTTTTT
CDR3: CASSLGPSAGLDTGELFF
J: TRBJ2-2
V: TRBV5-1
size: NA
D: NA

DNA: TGCGCCAGCAGCGCAGTCATGAACACTGAAGCTTTCTTT
CDR3: CASSAVMNTEAFF
J: TRBJ1-1
V: TRBV4-3
size: NA
D: NA

DNA: TGTGCCAGCTCACTTACCACCAGGGACATCTCCTACGAGCAGTACTTC
CDR3: CASSLTTRDISYEQYF
J: TRBJ2-7
V: TRBV18
size: NA
D: NA

DNA: TGTGCCTGGAGTCGTCAGGGGGCCAATCAGCCCCAGCATTTT
CDR3: CAWSRQGANQPQHF
J: TRBJ1-5
V: TRBV30
size: NA
D: TRBD1

DNA: TGCAGTGCTAGGGCCGACACTGAAGCTTTCTTT
CDR3: CSARADTEAFF
J: TRBJ1-1
V: TRBV20-1
size: NA
D: NA

DNA: TGTGCCAGCTCACGCCCCGGGACAGGGTACACCGGGGAGCTGTTTTTT
CDR3: CASSRPGTGYTGELFF
J: TRBJ2-2
V: TRBV18
size: NA
D: TRBD1

DNA: TGTGCCAGCAGCCTGGCAAGCGGGAGATTCTACGAGCAGTACTTC
CDR3: CASSLASGRFYEQYF
J: TRBJ2-7
V: TRBV5-5
size: NA
D: TRBD2

DNA: TGTGCCTGGAGCAAAGACAGGGTAAACACTGAAGCTTTCTTT
CDR3: CAWSKDRVNTEAFF
J: TRBJ1-1
V: TRBV30
size: NA
D: TRBD1

DNA: TGTGCCAGCAGCTTTCAGGTCCCTGGCGGGAGATCGGGCAATGAGCAGTTCTTC
CDR3: CASSFQVPGGRSGNEQFF
J: TRBJ2-1
V: TRBV7-9
size: NA
D: TRBD2

DNA: TGTGCCAGCAGCCCCGCTAGTGGTTTCTACAATGAGCAGTTCTTC
CDR3: CASSPASGFYNEQFF
J: TRBJ2-1
V: TRBV5-6
size: NA
D: NA

DNA: TGTGCCAGCAGCCCTGAGGCTGCCCCCGGGGAGCTGTTTTTT
CDR3: CASSPEAAPGELFF
J: TRBJ2-2
V: TRBV7-2
size: NA
D: NA

DNA: TGCGCCAGCAGCATTGAAACGGGACAGACGAACACTGAAGCTTTCTTT
CDR3: CASSIETGQTNTEAFF
J: TRBJ1-1
V: TRBV5-1
size: NA
D: TRBD1

DNA: TGTGCCAGCAGCCAGGGGCTACAAAACATTCAGTACTTC
CDR3: CASSQGLQNIQYF
J: TRBJ2-4
V: TRBV11-2
size: NA
D: NA

DNA: TGTGCCAGCAGTCTTGAGGGGGCTGGCTACACCTTC
CDR3: CASSLEGAGYTF
J: TRBJ1-2
V: TRBV2
size: once
D: TRBD1

DNA: TGTGCCAGCAGTTTGGAGCGGGAGTGGGCGGAGACCCAGTACTTC
CDR3: CASSLEREWAETQYF
J: TRBJ2-5
V: TRBV28
size: NA
D: TRBD2

DNA: TGCGCCAGCAGCCACACTACCCTGGCTATGAACACTGAAGCTTTCTTT
CDR3: CASSHTTLAMNTEAFF
J: TRBJ1-1
V: TRBV4-1
size: NA
D: NA

DNA: TGTGCCAGCAGTGGAGCGGGGGCAGGTGAGCAGTTCTTC
CDR3: CASSGAGAGEQFF
J: TRBJ2-1
V: TRBV6-1
size: NA
D: TRBD2

DNA: TGTGCCAGCTCACCACGGGGAGGAGAGACTGAAGCTTTCTTT
CDR3: CASSPRGGETEAFF
J: TRBJ1-1
V: TRBV18
size: NA
D: NA

DNA: TGTGCCAGCAGCCCCCGCCCCGATCGACTAGCGGGAGCCTACGAGCAGTACTTC
CDR3: CASSPRPDRLAGAYEQYF
J: TRBJ2-7
V: TRBV9
size: few
D: TRBD2

DNA: TGTGCCAGCAGCTTGGAAGGGAACAGGGGCGATCAGCCCCAGCATTTT
CDR3: CASSLEGNRGDQPQHF
J: TRBJ1-5
V: TRBV5-4
size: few
D: TRBD1

DNA: TGTGCCACTCAACAGGGTCTTGAAACTGAAGCTTTCTTT
CDR3: CATQQGLETEAFF
J: TRBJ1-1
V: TRBV19
size: once
D: NA

DNA: TGTGCCAGCAGCTTCGGTGGGACTAGCGGGAGCTGGGAGCAGTTCTTC
CDR3: CASSFGGTSGSWEQFF
J: TRBJ2-1
V: TRBV11-3
size: once
D: TRBD2

DNA: TGTGCCAGCAGCTTGAGCGGCGGGAGAACCACCTACGAGCAGTACTTC
CDR3: CASSLSGGRTTYEQYF
J: TRBJ2-7
V: TRBV7-2
size: NA
D: TRBD2

DNA: TGTGCCAGCAGTGACGGGAGGAGCTCCGACACCGGGGAGCTGTTTTTT
CDR3: CASSDGRSSDTGELFF
J: TRBJ2-2
V: TRBV6-4
size: NA
D: NA

DNA: TGTGCCAGCAGCACCCAAGGGGGGGGTAATTCACCCCTCCACTTT
CDR3: CASSTQGGGNSPLHF
J: TRBJ1-6
V: TRBV7-6
size: NA
D: NA

DNA: TGTGCCAGCAGCTTGGATAGCGGGAGGAACGGAGAGACCCAGTACTTC
CDR3: CASSLDSGRNGETQYF
J: TRBJ2-5
V: TRBV5-4
size: NA
D: TRBD2

DNA: TGTGCCAGCAGCTTAACGGACAGGCTACACCTGAACACTGAAGCTTTCTTT
CDR3: CASSLTDRLHLNTEAFF
J: TRBJ1-1
V: TRBV7-8
size: NA
D: TRBD1

DNA: TGTGCCAGCAGCTTCGGGTTGCCCTACGAGCAGTACTTC
CDR3: CASSFGLPYEQYF
J: TRBJ2-7
V: TRBV2
size: NA
D: NA

DNA: TGTGCCTGGAGCCGGGAGGCTACCGCGGATCAGCCCCAGCATTTT
CDR3: CAWSREATADQPQHF
J: TRBJ1-5
V: TRBV30
size: NA
D: NA

DNA: TGTGCCAGCAGTTCCCCCGGACAGCGGAACCAAGAGACCCAGTACTTC
CDR3: CASSSPGQRNQETQYF
J: TRBJ2-5
V: TRBV7-9
size: NA
D: NA

DNA: TGTGCCAGCTCACCACGCCAGGGGGAGATGAACACTGAAGCTTTCTTT
CDR3: CASSPRQGEMNTEAFF
J: TRBJ1-1
V: TRBV18
size: NA
D: TRBD1

DNA: TGTGCCATCAGTGATAAGGGGGACGGGAGGTATGGCTACACCTTC
CDR3: CAISDKGDGRYGYTF
J: TRBJ1-2
V: TRBV10-3
size: once
D: NA

DNA: TGTGCCAGCCAAACTACAGGGGACACTGAAGCTTTCTTT
CDR3: CASQTTGDTEAFF
J: TRBJ1-1
V: TRBV19
size: once
D: TRBD1

DNA: TGTGCCAGCAGTGACAGGGTAACTGGCTACACCTTC
CDR3: CASSDRVTGYTF
J: TRBJ1-2
V: TRBV2
size: NA
D: NA

DNA: TGTGCCAGCAGCATGGCAGGGTCGGCGGGGAGGGCTTTCTTT
CDR3: CASSMAGSAGRAFF
J: TRBJ1-1
V: TRBV5-8
size: NA
D: NA

DNA: TGTGCCAGCAGCGTAGGGGGCGGGACCGGCAATGAGCAGTTCTTC
CDR3: CASSVGGGTGNEQFF
J: TRBJ2-1
V: TRBV9
size: NA
D: NA

DNA: TGTGCCAGCAGCTCGGACAGTCTGAACACTGAAGCTTTCTTT
CDR3: CASSSDSLNTEAFF
J: TRBJ1-1
V: TRBV5-4
size: NA
D: NA

DNA: TGCGCCAGCAGCCAATCCGGGACAGGGTACAATGAGCAGTTCTTC
CDR3: CASSQSGTGYNEQFF
J: TRBJ2-1
V: TRBV4-3
size: once
D: TRBD1